The present TCR beta chain was sequenced within a study of T cells in Graves' hyperthyroidism and ophthalmopathy. The wider study: Before treatment of any kind, peripheral blood was taken at initial diagnosis.

Trimming took 5 bases from V and 9 from J; bases not matched to a gene: 14. Germline CDR1 MNHNS, CDR2 SASEGT. This CDR3 is 18 amino acids long. Only a few counts were recorded for this clonotype. With a duration under 2 months, the hyperthyroidism was newly diagnosed in patients aged 18 to 65. Clinicians diagnosed patients from clinical symptoms, serum thyroxine and TRAb, thyroid ultrasound and orbital computed tomography. Amplification yielded TCR beta CDR3 regions, with RNA transcripts as the source. The HTBI primer set drove a first-round RT-PCR of the TCR CDR3. TCRdb reprocessed the multiplex PCR reads with MiXCR, giving one entry per CDR3 protein. The sample lists 350,000 to 500,000 distinct CDR3 sequences, roughly 13% occurring once.

The chain employs TRBV6-1 and TRBJ2-1, with 15 bases matching TRBD2. Material: blood. The sequence came from a woman between 18 and 30 years old with Graves' hyperthyroidism. The CDR3, as DNA: TGTGCCAGCAGTCTCGGACTAGCGGGAGGGCCACTTCGAAGTGAGCAGTTCTTC. Its protein product is CASSLGLAGGPLRSEQFF.